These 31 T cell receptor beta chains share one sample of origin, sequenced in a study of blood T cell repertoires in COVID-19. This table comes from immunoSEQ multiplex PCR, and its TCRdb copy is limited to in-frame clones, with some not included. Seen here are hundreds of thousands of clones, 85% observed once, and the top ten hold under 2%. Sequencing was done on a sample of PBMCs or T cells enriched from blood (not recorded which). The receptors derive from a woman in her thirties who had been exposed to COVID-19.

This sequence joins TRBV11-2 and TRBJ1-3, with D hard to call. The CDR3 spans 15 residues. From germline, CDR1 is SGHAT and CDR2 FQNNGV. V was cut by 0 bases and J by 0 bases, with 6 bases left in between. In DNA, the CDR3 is TGTGCCAGCAGCTTAGAACAGTTCTCTGGAAACACCATATATTTT. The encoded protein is CASSLEQFSGNTIYF. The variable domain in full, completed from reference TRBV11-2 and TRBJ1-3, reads EAGVAQSPRYKIIEKRQSVAFWCNPISGHATLYWYQQILGQGPKLLIQFQNNGVVDDSQLPKDRFSAERLKGVDSTLKIQPAKLEDSAVYLCASSLEQFSGNTIYFGEGSWLTVV.

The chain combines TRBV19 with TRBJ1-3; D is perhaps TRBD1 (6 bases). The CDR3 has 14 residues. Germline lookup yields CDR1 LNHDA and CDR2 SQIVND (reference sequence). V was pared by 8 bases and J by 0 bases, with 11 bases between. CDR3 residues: CASHDRSSGNTIYF. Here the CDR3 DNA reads TGTGCCAGTCACGACAGGAGCTCTGGAAACACCATATATTTT.

The CDR3, as DNA: TGCGCCAGCAGCTTGGGCGGGGGAGAGCAGTTCTTC. This gives the protein CASSLGGGEQFF. This chain links TRBV5-1 with TRBJ2-1, with 7 bases that match TRBD2. Looked up from germline, CDR1 is SGHRS and CDR2 is YFSETQ. The length of the CDR3 is 12 residues. V lost 0 bases and J lost 10; bases outside the gene matches: 1.

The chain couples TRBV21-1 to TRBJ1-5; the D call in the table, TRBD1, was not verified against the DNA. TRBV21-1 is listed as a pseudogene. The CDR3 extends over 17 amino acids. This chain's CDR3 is CASSKKCRGHHHQPQHF. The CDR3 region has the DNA TGTGCCAGCAGCAAAAAATGCAGAGGACACCATCATCAGCCCCAGCATTTT.

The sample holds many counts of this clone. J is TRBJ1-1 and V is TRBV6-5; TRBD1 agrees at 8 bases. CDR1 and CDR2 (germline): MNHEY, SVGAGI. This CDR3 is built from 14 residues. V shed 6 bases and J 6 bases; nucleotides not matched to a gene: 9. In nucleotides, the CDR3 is TGTGCCAGCAGACTACAGGGGGAAGGATCTGAAGCTTTCTTT. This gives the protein CASRLQGEGSEAFF.

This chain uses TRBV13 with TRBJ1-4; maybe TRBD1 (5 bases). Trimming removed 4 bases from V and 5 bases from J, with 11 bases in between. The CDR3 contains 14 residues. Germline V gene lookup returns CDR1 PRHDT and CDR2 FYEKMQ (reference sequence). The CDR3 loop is CASSSDSLNEKLFF. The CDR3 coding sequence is TGTGCCAGCAGCTCAGACAGTTTAAATGAAAAACTGTTTTTT.

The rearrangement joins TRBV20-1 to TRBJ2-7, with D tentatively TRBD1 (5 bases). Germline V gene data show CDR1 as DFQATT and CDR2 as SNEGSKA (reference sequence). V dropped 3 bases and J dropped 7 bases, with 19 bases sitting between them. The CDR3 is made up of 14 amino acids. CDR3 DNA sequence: TGCAGTGCTAGTCCAGGGTCCCTTTTCTGGGAGCAGTACTTC. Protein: CSASPGSLFWEQYF.

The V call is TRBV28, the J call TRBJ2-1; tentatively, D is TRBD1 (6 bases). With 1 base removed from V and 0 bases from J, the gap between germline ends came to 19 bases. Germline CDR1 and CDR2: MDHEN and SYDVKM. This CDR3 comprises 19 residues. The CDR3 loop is CASSLYRRGRAGSYNEQFF. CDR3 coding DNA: TGTGCCAGCAGTTTATACCGCAGGGGCCGGGCGGGCTCCTACAATGAGCAGTTCTTC. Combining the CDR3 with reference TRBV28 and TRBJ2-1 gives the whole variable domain DVKVTQSSRYLVKRTGEKVFLECVQDMDHENMFWYRQDPGLGLRLIYFSYDVKMKEKGDIPEGYSVSREKKERFSLILESASTNQTSMYLCASSLYRRGRAGSYNEQFFGPGTRLTVL.

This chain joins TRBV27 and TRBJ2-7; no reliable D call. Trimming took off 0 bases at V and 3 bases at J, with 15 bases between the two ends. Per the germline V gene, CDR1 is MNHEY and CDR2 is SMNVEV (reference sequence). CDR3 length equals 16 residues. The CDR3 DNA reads TGTGCCAGCAGTTTATCGTCTCAGGTACTCCGCTACGAGCAGTACTTC. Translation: CASSLSSQVLRYEQYF.

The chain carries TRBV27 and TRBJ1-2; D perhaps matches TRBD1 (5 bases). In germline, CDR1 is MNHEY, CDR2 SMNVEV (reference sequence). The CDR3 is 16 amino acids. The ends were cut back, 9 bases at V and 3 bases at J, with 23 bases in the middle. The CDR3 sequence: CASGGLGGDLYYGYTF. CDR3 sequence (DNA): TGTGCCAGTGGCGGGTTGGGGGGGGACTTATACTATGGCTACACCTTC.

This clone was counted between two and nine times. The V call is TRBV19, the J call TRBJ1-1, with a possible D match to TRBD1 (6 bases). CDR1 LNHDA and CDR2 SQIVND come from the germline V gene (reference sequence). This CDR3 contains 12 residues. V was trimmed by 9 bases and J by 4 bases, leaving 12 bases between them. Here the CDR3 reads CASYTGSTEAFF. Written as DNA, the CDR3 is TGTGCCAGCTATACAGGGAGCACTGAAGCTTTCTTT.

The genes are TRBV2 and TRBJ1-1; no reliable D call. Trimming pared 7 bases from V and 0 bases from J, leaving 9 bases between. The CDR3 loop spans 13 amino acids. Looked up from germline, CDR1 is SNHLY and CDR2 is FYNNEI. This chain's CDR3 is CASIRTMNTEAFF. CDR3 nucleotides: TGTGCCAGCATCCGAACTATGAACACTGAAGCTTTCTTT. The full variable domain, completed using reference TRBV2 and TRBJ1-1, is EPEVTQTPSHQVTQMGQEVILRCVPISNHLYFYWYRQILGQKVEFLVSFYNNEISEKSEIFDDQFSVERPDGSNFTLKIRSTKLEDSAMYFCASIRTMNTEAFFGQGTRLTVV.

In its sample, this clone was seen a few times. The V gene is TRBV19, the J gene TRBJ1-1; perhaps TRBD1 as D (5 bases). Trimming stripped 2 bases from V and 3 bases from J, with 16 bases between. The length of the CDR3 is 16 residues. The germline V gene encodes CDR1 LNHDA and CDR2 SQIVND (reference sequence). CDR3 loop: CASSITMARADTEAFF. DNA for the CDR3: TGTGCCAGTAGTATAACGATGGCCAGGGCCGACACTGAAGCTTTCTTT.

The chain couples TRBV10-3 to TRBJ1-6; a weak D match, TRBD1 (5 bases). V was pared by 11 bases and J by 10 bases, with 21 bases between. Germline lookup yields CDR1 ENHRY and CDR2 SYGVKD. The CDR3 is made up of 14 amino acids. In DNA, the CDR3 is TGTGCCGCTCGGGGCGGGGGAAGCGGCTCACCCCTCCACTTT. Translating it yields CAARGGGSGSPLHF.

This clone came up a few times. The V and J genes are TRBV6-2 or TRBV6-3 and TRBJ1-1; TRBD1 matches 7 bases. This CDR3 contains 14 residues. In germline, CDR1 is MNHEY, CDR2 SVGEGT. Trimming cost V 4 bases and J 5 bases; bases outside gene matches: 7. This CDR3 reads CASSFPGGWTEAFF. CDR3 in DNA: TGTGCCAGCAGTTTTCCAGGGGGATGGACTGAAGCTTTCTTT.

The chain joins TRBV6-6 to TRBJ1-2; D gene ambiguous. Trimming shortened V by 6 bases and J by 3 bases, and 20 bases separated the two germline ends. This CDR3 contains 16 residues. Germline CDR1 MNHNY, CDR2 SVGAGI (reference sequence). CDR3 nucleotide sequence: TGTGCCAGCAGACAGACGGCCGGGAGAAACTACTATGGCTACACCTTC. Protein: CASRQTAGRNYYGYTF.

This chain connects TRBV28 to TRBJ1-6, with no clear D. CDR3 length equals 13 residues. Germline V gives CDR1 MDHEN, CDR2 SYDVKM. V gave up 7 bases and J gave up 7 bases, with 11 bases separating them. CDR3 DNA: TGTGCCAGCAACCTTGCCAGGAATTCACCCCTCCACTTT. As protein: CASNLARNSPLHF.

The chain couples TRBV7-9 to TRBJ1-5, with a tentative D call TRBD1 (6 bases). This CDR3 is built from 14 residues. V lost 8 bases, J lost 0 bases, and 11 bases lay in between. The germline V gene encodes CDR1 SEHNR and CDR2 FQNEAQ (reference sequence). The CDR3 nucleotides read TGTGCCAGCTCTACAGGGTTTAGCAATCAGCCCCAGCATTTT. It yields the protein CASSTGFSNQPQHF.

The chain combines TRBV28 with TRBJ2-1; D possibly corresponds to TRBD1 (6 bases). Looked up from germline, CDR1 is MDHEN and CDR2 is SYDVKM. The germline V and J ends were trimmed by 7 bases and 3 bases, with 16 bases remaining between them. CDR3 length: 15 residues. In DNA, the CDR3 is TGTGCCAGCACCCTAGGGGGACCCAGCTACAATGAGCAGTTCTTC. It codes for CASTLGGPSYNEQFF.

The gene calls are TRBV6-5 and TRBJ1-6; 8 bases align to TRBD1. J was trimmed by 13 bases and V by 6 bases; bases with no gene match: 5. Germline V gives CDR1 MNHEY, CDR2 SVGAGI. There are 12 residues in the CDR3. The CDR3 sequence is CASRSGQAPLHF. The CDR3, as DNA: TGTGCCAGCAGATCGGGACAGGCTCCCCTCCACTTT.

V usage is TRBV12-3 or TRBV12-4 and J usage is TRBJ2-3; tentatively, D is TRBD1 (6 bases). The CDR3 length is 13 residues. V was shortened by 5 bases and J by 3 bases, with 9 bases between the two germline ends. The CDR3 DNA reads TGTGCCAGCAGTGGAACAGGGACAGATACGCAGTATTTT. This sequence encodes CASSGTGTDTQYF.

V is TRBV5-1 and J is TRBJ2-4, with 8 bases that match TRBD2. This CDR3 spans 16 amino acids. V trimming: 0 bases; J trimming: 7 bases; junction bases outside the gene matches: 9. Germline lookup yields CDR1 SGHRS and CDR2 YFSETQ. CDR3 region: CASSLEVAGGSNIQYF. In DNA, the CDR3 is TGCGCCAGCAGCTTGGAAGTGGCGGGGGGATCCAACATTCAGTACTTC.

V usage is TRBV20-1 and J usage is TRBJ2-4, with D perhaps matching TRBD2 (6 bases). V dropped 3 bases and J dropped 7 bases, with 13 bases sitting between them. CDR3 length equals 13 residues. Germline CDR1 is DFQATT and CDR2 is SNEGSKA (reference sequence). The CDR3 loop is CSASGREANIQYF. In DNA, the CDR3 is TGCAGTGCTAGTGGGCGGGAAGCGAACATTCAGTACTTC.

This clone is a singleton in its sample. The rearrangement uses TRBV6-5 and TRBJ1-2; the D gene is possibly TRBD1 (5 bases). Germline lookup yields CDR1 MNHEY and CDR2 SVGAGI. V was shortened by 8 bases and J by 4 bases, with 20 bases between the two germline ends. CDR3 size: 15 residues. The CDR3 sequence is CASEQRWGVGYGYTF. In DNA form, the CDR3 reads TGTGCCAGCGAACAACGGTGGGGGGTGGGCTATGGCTACACCTTC.

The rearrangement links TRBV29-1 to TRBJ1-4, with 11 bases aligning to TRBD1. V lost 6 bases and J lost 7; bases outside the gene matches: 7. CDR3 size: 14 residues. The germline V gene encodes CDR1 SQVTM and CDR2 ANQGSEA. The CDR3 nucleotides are TGCAGCGTAAAGCCTGGACAGGGGGCTGAAAAACTGTTTTTT. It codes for CSVKPGQGAEKLFF.

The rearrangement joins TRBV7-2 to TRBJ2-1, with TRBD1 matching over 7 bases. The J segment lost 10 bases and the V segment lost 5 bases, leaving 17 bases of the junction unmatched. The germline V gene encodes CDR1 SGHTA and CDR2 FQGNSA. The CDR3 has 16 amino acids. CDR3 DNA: TGTGCCAGCAGCCCCAACCGGCGACAGGGTGGAAGCGAGCAGTTCTTC. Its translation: CASSPNRRQGGSEQFF.

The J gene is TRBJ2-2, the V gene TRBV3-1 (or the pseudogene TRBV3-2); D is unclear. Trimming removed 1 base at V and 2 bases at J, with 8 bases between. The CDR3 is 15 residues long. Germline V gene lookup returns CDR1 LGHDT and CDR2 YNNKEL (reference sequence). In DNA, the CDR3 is TGTGCCAGCAGCCAAGGTTACAGAAACACCGGGGAGCTGTTTTTT. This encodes CASSQGYRNTGELFF.

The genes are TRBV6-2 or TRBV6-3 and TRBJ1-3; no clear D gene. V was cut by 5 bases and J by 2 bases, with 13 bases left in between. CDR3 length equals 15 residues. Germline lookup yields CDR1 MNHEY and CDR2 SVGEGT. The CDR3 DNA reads TGTGCCAGCAGTCCCGTTCCCGCTACTGGAAACACCATATATTTT. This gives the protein CASSPVPATGNTIYF.

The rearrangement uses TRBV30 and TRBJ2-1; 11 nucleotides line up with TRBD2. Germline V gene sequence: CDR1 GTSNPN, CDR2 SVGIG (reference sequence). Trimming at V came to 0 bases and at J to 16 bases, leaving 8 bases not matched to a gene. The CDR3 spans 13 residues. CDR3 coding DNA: TGTGCCTGGAGTGTATCGACTAGCGGGACTCGATTCTTC. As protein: CAWSVSTSGTRFF.

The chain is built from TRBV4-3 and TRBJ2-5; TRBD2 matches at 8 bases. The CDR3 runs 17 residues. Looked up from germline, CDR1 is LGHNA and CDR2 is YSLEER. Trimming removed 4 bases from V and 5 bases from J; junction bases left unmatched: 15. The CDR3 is CASSPTGGATGRETQYF. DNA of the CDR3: TGCGCCAGCAGCCCTACGGGGGGGGCCACGGGTAGGGAGACCCAGTACTTC.

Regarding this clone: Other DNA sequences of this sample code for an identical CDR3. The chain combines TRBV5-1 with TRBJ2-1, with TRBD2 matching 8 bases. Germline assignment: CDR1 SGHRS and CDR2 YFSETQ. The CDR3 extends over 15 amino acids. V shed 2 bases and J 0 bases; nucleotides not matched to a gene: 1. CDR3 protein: CASSLSGSSYNEQFF. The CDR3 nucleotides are TGCGCCAGCAGCTTAAGCGGGAGCTCCTACAATGAGCAGTTCTTC.